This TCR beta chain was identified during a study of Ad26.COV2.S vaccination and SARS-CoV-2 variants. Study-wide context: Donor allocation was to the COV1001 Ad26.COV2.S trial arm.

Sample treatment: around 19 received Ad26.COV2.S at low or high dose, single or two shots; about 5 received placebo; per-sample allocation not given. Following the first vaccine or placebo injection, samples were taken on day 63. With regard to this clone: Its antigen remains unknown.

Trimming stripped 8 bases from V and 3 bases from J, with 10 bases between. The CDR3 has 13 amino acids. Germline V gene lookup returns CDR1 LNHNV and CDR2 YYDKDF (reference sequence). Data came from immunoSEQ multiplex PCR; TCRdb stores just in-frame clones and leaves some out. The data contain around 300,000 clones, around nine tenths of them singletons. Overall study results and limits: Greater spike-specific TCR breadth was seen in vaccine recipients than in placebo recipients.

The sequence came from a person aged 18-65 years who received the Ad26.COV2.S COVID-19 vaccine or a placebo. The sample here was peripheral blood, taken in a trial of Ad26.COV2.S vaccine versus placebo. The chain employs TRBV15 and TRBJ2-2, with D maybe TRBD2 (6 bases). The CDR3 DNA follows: TGTGCCACCGCCCGGGAGCACACCGGGGAGCTGTTTTTT. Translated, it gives CATAREHTGELFF.